These T cell receptor beta chains were read from a single sample in a study of shared clonotypes between healthy human individuals. Sequencing was performed with immunoSEQ multiplex PCR; in TCRdb, only in-frame clones are kept and a portion is missing. Counted here are 550,000 to 700,000 clones, less than 80% occurring once; the ten biggest clones make up around 1.8%. Sequencing used memory CD4+ T cells sorted from blood. These receptors came from a woman aged 25 to 39 in good health. CDR3s include the opening cysteine and the closing phenylalanine or tryptophan. The D gene is left open where the match is weak. Not all rows give a size; the values are once, few, many and, for expanded clones, a class.

j_call	v_call	d_call	clone_size	cdr3_nt	cdr3_aa
TRBJ2-7	TRBV7-9	TRBD2	.	TGTGCCAGCAGCTTAGCGCCAGGTAGCGGGAGGCCGAACCCCTACGAGCAGTACTTC	CASSLAPGSGRPNPYEQYF
TRBJ2-7	TRBV7-9	TRBD1	.	TGTGCCAGCAGCCTCGTCTGGACAGGGTACGAGCGGGTCTCCTACGAGCAGTACTTC	CASSLVWTGYERVSYEQYF
TRBJ1-2	TRBV6-5	.	.	TGTGCCAGCAGTTACTCTTACAGGGACTATGGCTACACCTTC	CASSYSYRDYGYTF
TRBJ2-7	TRBV2	TRBD2	.	TGTGCCAGCGGCCATATAGGGAGGGACGGGACCTACGAGCAGTACTTC	CASGHIGRDGTYEQYF
TRBJ1-3	TRBV5-1	.	.	TGCGCCAGCAGCCCGGGACACGAAGGAAACACCATATATTTT	CASSPGHEGNTIYF
TRBJ2-5	TRBV28	.	.	TGTGCCAGCAGGGACGGGGGCAGGCAAGAGACCCAGTACTTC	CASRDGGRQETQYF
TRBJ1-1	TRBV29-1	.	.	TGCAGCGTTGAGGGTCAACGGAACACTGAAGCTTTCTTT	CSVEGQRNTEAFF
TRBJ1-2	TRBV11-2	.	.	TGTGCCACCAAGCTTAGCACGGGGACCGTCTACACCTTC	CATKLSTGTVYTF
TRBJ2-2	TRBV25-1	.	few	TGTGCCAGCAGGGGCGAGGGGAACACCGGGGAGCTGTTTTTT	CASRGEGNTGELFF
TRBJ2-1	TRBV7-7	TRBD1	.	TGTGCCAGCAGCTTAGATGACAGGGGTGGTGAGCAGTTCTTC	CASSLDDRGGEQFF
TRBJ2-5	TRBV18	TRBD1	.	TGTGCCAGCTCACCGGGACAGGGGGCGGAGACCCAGTACTTC	CASSPGQGAETQYF
TRBJ1-1	TRBV2	.	.	TGTGCCAGCAGTGGGGGTTCGGACACTGAAGCTTTCTTT	CASSGGSDTEAFF
TRBJ1-2	TRBV10-2	.	.	TGCGCCAGCAACCCCGCGACCACAGGCGAGTGGGGCTACACCTTC	CASNPATTGEWGYTF
TRBJ2-1	TRBV27	.	.	TGTGCCAGCGGTACAGGGGGACTAGGCTACAATGAGCAGTTCTTC	CASGTGGLGYNEQFF
TRBJ2-3	TRBV5-1	TRBD2	.	TGCGCCAGCAGCGACCGGCTGGGAGGGCCGGGAGATACGCAGTATTTT	CASSDRLGGPGDTQYF
TRBJ1-2	TRBV4-1	TRBD1	.	TGCGCCAGCAGCCAAGAAGGAACAGGGGTGGTAGGCTACACCTTC	CASSQEGTGVVGYTF
TRBJ1-1	TRBV28	.	few	TGTGCCAGCAGTCGAGGGCAGCCTGAAGCTTTCTTT	CASSRGQPEAFF
TRBJ1-1	TRBV18	.	.	TGTGCCAGCTCACCGACGGACGGGAACACTGAAGCTTTCTTT	CASSPTDGNTEAFF
TRBJ2-7	TRBV29-1	TRBD1	few	TGCAGCGTTCTCGGGACAGGGGACGAGCAGTACTTC	CSVLGTGDEQYF
TRBJ2-3	TRBV6-1	TRBD2	.	TGTGCCAGCAGTGAGAGGGCGGGAGGGCCGGATACGCAGTATTTT	CASSERAGGPDTQYF
TRBJ1-1	TRBV5-1	.	.	TGCGCCAGCAGCTTGGGCGCGACGGTGAACACTGAAGCTTTCTTT	CASSLGATVNTEAFF
TRBJ2-1	TRBV30	.	.	TGTGCCTGGAGCTACTACCGGGAGCAGTTCTTC	CAWSYYREQFF
TRBJ1-1	TRBV28	TRBD1	many	TGTGCCAGCAGTTTAGGGACAGGGGATGGGAACACTGAAGCTTTCTTT	CASSLGTGDGNTEAFF
TRBJ2-2	TRBV5-1	TRBD2	.	TGCGCCAGCAGCTTGGAAGGGACTAGCGGTTACACCGGGGAGCTGTTTTTT	CASSLEGTSGYTGELFF
TRBJ2-1	TRBV19	TRBD2	.	TGTGCCAGTAGTCCTACTAGCGGGAGTCGGGCTGAGCAGTTCTTC	CASSPTSGSRAEQFF